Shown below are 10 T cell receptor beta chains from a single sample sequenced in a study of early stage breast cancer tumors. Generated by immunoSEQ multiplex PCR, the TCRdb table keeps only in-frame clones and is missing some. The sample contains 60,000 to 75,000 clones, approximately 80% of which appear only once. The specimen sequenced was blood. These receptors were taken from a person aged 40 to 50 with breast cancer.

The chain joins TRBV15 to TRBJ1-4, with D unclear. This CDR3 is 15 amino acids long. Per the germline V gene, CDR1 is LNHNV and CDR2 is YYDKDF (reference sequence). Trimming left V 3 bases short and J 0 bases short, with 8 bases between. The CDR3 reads CATSRIGATNEKLFF. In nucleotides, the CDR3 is TGTGCCACCAGCAGGATTGGGGCAACTAATGAAAAACTGTTTTTT.

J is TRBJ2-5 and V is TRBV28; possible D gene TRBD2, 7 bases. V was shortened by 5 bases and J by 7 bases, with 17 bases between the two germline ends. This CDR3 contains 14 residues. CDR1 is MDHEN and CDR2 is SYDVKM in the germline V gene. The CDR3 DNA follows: TGTGCCAGCAGTAAGGGGGGGAACAAGGTGACCCAGTACTTC. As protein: CASSKGGNKVTQYF.

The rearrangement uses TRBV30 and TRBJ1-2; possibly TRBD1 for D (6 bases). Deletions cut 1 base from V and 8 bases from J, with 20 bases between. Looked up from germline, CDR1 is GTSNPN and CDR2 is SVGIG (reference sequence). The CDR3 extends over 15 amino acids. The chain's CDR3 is CAWSDSYARTDGYTF. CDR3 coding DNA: TGTGCCTGGAGTGATTCCTACGCTCGGACAGACGGCTACACCTTC.

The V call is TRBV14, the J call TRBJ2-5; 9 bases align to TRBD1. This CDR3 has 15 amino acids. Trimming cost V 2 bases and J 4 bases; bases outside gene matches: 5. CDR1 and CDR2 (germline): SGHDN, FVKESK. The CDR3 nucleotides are TGTGCCAGCAGCCAAAGGGACAGGGCGGTAGAGACCCAGTACTTC. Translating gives CASSQRDRAVETQYF.

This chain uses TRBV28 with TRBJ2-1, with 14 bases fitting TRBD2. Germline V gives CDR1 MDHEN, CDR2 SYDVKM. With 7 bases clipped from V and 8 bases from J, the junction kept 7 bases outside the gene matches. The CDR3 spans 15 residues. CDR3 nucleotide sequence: TGTGCCAGCAATTTGGGGACTAGCGGGAGATATGAGCAGTTCTTC. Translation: CASNLGTSGRYEQFF. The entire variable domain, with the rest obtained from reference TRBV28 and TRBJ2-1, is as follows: DVKVTQSSRYLVKRTGEKVFLECVQDMDHENMFWYRQDPGLGLRLIYFSYDVKMKEKGDIPEGYSVSREKKERFSLILESASTNQTSMYLCASNLGTSGRYEQFFGPGTRLTVL.

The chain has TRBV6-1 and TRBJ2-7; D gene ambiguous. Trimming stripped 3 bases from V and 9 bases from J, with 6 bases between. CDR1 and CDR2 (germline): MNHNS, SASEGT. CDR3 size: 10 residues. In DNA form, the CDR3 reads TGTGCCAGCAGTGAGCTGGTGCAGTACTTC. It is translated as CASSELVQYF.

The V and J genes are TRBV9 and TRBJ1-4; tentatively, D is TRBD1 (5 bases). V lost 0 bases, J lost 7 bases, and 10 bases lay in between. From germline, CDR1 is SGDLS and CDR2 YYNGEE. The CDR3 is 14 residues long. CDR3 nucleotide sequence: TGTGCCAGCAGCGTAGGCCAAAGGGGTGAAAAACTGTTTTTT. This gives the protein CASSVGQRGEKLFF. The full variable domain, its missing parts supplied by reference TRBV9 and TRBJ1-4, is DSGVTQTPKHLITATGQRVTLRCSPRSGDLSVYWYQQSLDQGLQFLIQYYNGEERAKGNILERFSAQQFPDLHSELNLSSLELGDSALYFCASSVGQRGEKLFFGSGTQLSVL.

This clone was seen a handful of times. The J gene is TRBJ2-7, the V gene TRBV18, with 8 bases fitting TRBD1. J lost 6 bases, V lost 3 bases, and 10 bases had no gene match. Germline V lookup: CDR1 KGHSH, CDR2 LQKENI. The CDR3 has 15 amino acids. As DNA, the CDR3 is TGTGCCAGCTCACCCCGTCGGACAGGGACAGCCGAGCAGTACTTC. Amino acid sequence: CASSPRRTGTAEQYF.

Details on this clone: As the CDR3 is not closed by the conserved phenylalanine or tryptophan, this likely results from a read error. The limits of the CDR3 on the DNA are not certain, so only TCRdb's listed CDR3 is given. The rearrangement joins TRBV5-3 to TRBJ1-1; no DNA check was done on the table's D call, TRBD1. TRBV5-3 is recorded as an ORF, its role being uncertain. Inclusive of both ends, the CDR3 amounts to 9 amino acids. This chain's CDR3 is CARSPGDST.

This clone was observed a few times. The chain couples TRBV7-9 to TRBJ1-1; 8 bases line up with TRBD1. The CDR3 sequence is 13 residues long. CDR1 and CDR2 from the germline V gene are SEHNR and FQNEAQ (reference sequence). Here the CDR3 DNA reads TGTGGGGGTAGGACAGGGACGAACACTGAAGCTTTCTTT. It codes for CGGRTGTNTEAFF.